One sample yielded the 7 T cell receptor beta chains listed below, sequenced in a study of PD-1 blockade in classical Hodgkin lymphoma. Clones were sequenced by immunoSEQ multiplex PCR, and TCRdb holds only the in-frame ones, with some missing. The data show some 96,000 clones, about 93% seen once. The time point was: cycle 4 day 1 (C4D1), after 6 weeks of nivolumab. Each patient's relapse followed autologous stem cell transplantation, and brentuximab vedotin exposure varied. Material: peripheral blood mononuclear cells (PBMCs), obtained before the fourth cycle of nivolumab. The receptors come from a human donor with classical Hodgkin lymphoma.

This rearrangement joins TRBV27 to TRBJ1-1; D possibly corresponds to TRBD1 (6 bases). V lost 8 bases and J 1 base, leaving 20 bases between the germline ends. From germline, CDR1 is MNHEY and CDR2 SMNVEV (reference sequence). This CDR3 has 16 amino acids. The CDR3 protein is CASQAVLRGPNTEAFF. For the CDR3, the DNA is TGTGCCAGCCAAGCCGTCCTCCGGGGGCCGAACACTGAAGCTTTCTTT.

The CDR3 DNA is TGCGCCAGCAGCTTAACAGGGCCAAACACTGAAGCTTTCTTT. Its protein product is CASSLTGPNTEAFF. The chain links TRBV5-1 to TRBJ1-1, with D perhaps matching TRBD1 (6 bases). Trimming removed 2 bases from V and 2 bases from J, with 10 bases in between. This CDR3 has 14 amino acids. Germline lookup yields CDR1 SGHRS and CDR2 YFSETQ.

V usage is TRBV5-1 and J usage is TRBJ1-4; TRBD1 might be the D (5 bases). This CDR3 spans 17 amino acids. Germline loops: CDR1 SGHRS, CDR2 YFSETQ. V lost 0 bases and J lost 0, with 12 bases in between. The chain's CDR3 is CASSLAGTVATNEKLFF. The CDR3 DNA reads as TGCGCCAGCAGCTTGGCCGGGACGGTTGCAACTAATGAAAAACTGTTTTTT.

This chain connects TRBV5-1 to TRBJ1-2, with 7 bases identical to TRBD1. In germline, CDR1 is SGHRS, CDR2 YFSETQ. V lost 5 bases, J lost 3 bases, and 4 bases stayed unmatched. The CDR3 length is 13 residues. CDR3 amino acids: CASRTGTDYGYTF. The CDR3 DNA is TGCGCCAGCAGAACCGGGACAGACTATGGCTACACCTTC.

V usage is TRBV6-1 and J usage is TRBJ2-2, with TRBD1 matching over 9 bases. Germline CDR1 and CDR2: MNHNS and SASEGT. V lost 6 bases to trimming and J lost 10 bases; unmatched junction nucleotides: 12. This CDR3 has 15 amino acids. CDR3 DNA sequence: TGTGCCAGCAGCCCACTCCCCGGGACAGGGAAGGAGCTGTTTTTT. As protein: CASSPLPGTGKELFF.

The CDR3 region has the DNA TGCGCCAGCAGTGAGCAGGGTCCCTATGGCTACACCTTC. Amino acid sequence: CASSEQGPYGYTF. V and J are TRBV10-2 and TRBJ1-2; tentative D call: TRBD1 (5 bases). The CDR3 length is 13 residues. The V and J ends lost 2 bases and 4 bases respectively, with 8 bases between them. Germline values: CDR1 WSHSY, CDR2 SAAADI.

The CDR3 loop is CASSEFVVFFTTRVVEAFF. CDR3 DNA sequence: TGTGCCAGCAGTGAATTTGTTGTCTTCTTTACGACAAGGGTTGTTGAAGCTTTCTTT. The chain has TRBV6-4 and TRBJ1-1; D unresolved. The CDR3 is 19 amino acids. The V and J ends lost 3 bases and 7 bases respectively, with 30 bases between them. Germline CDR1 is MRHNA and CDR2 is SNTAGT.